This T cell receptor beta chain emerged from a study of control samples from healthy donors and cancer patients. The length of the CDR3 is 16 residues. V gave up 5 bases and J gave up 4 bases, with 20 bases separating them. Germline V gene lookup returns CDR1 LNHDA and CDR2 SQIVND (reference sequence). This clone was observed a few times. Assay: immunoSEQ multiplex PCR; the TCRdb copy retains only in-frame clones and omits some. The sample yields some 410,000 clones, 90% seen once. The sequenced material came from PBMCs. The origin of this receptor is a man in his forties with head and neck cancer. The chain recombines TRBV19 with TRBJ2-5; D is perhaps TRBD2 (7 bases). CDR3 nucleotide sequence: TGTGCCAGTAGTCCCCGAACGGGGGGCATAATAGAGACCCAGTACTTC. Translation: CASSPRTGGIIETQYF.